Following are 14 T cell receptor beta chains from one sample sequenced in a study of cytomegalovirus exposure and HLA in healthy donors. Primers included in the PCR were 60 Vbeta and 13 Jbeta primers. The repertoire was sequenced with immunoSEQ multiplex PCR; TCRdb's copy has only in-frame clones and lacks some. The table includes about 110,000 clones, 60% to 80% detected once. The specimen was PBMCs. All receptors come from a man aged 35-49 years in good health and CMV-seronegative.

V gene TRBV7-8 combines with J gene TRBJ2-7; maybe TRBD1 (6 bases). Germline assignment: CDR1 SGHVS and CDR2 FQNEAQ. The CDR3 loop spans 17 amino acids. Trimming left V 1 base short and J 0 bases short, with 16 bases between. The CDR3 region is CASSLGGRGQSSYEQYF. The CDR3 nucleotides read TGTGCCAGCAGCTTAGGAGGGCGCGGACAGAGCTCCTACGAGCAGTACTTC.

The chain uses TRBV27 and TRBJ1-6; 7 positions agree with TRBD1. J gave up 0 bases and V 6 bases, and 8 bases lay outside the gene matches. The CDR3 runs to 17 residues. The germline gives CDR1 MNHEY, CDR2 SMNVEV (reference sequence). DNA of the CDR3: TGTGCCAGCAGGAGAGACAGGGCGAGCTCCTATAATTCACCCCTCCACTTT. Translation gives CASRRDRASSYNSPLHF.

V usage is TRBV7-9 and J usage is TRBJ2-7; possible D gene TRBD1, 5 bases. V lost 5 bases, J lost 3 bases, and 8 bases lay in between. Germline-derived CDR1 and CDR2 are SEHNR and FQNEAQ (reference sequence). The CDR3 covers 12 residues. This CDR3 is CASSRRGYEQYF. CDR3 DNA: TGTGCCAGCAGCCGTAGGGGCTACGAGCAGTACTTC. The whole variable domain, remainder taken from reference TRBV7-9 and TRBJ2-7, is DTGVSQNPRHKITKRGQNVTFRCDPISEHNRLYWYRQTLGQGPEFLTYFQNEAQLEKSRLLSDRFSAERPKGSFSTLEIQRTEQGDSAMYLCASSRRGYEQYFGPGTRLTVT.

The V call is TRBV7-2, the J call TRBJ2-1, with 7 nucleotides matching TRBD1. With V trimmed by 3 bases and J by 4 bases, 6 bases remained unmatched. The CDR3 runs to 15 residues. Germline V gene sequence: CDR1 SGHTA, CDR2 FQGNSA. Here the CDR3 DNA reads TGTGCCAGCAGCTTTTTGGGACAGCGGTACAATGAGCAGTTCTTC. This translates into CASSFLGQRYNEQFF.

This chain connects TRBV6-1 to TRBJ2-7, with 8 bases fitting TRBD1. CDR1 MNHNS and CDR2 SASEGT come from the germline V gene. The CDR3 is 15 residues long. The junction had 9 bases not matched to a gene; V was cut back by 5 bases and J by 3 bases. CDR3 nucleotides: TGTGCCAGCAGTTTCCGGGAAACAGGGGGCTACGAGCAGTACTTC. This gives the protein CASSFRETGGYEQYF.

This chain joins TRBV6-5 and TRBJ2-7, with D possibly matching TRBD1 (6 bases). The CDR3 loop spans 14 amino acids. Germline V gene sequence: CDR1 MNHEY, CDR2 SVGAGI. The V gene lost 7 bases and the J gene lost 3 bases, with 16 bases spanning the gap. This CDR3 is CASTRDTDGYEQYF. The CDR3 nucleotides are TGTGCCAGCACCCGGGACACTGATGGCTACGAGCAGTACTTC.

The chain links TRBV5-1 to TRBJ2-3; D is possibly TRBD2 (6 bases). Between the trimmed V and J ends, which lost 0 bases and 0 bases, there was a span of 11 bases. This CDR3 region has 16 residues. Germline CDR1 and CDR2: SGHRS and YFSETQ. CDR3 amino acids: CASSLGAGLSTDTQYF. DNA for the CDR3: TGCGCCAGCAGCTTGGGTGCGGGATTAAGCACAGATACGCAGTATTTT. Variable domain in full (rest from reference TRBV5-1 and TRBJ2-3): KAGVTQTPRYLIKTRGQQVTLSCSPISGHRSVSWYQQTPGQGLQFLFEYFSETQRNKGNFPGRFSGRQFSNSRSEMNVSTLELGDSALYLCASSLGAGLSTDTQYFGPGTRLTVL.

The chain recombines TRBV27 with TRBJ2-1; TRBD2 aligns across 8 bases. Per the germline V gene, CDR1 is MNHEY and CDR2 is SMNVEV (reference sequence). V lost 3 bases, J lost 3 bases, and 7 bases stayed unmatched. The CDR3 length is 16 residues. The CDR3 reads CASSFAAGELYNEQFF. CDR3 sequence (DNA): TGTGCCAGCAGTTTTGCAGCGGGGGAACTCTACAATGAGCAGTTCTTC.

The CDR3 spells CASSNRDRATYNEQFF. The CDR3 DNA follows: TGTGCCAGCAGCAACCGGGACAGGGCTACTTACAATGAGCAGTTCTTC. The genes are TRBV7-9 and TRBJ2-1; 9 bases agree with TRBD1. Germline values: CDR1 SEHNR, CDR2 FQNEAQ (reference sequence). This CDR3 has 16 amino acids. With 5 bases clipped from V and 4 bases from J, the junction kept 9 bases outside the gene matches. The variable domain in full, completed from reference TRBV7-9 and TRBJ2-1, reads DTGVSQNPRHKITKRGQNVTFRCDPISEHNRLYWYRQTLGQGPEFLTYFQNEAQLEKSRLLSDRFSAERPKGSFSTLEIQRTEQGDSAMYLCASSNRDRATYNEQFFGPGTRLTVL.

The V and J genes are TRBV15 and TRBJ2-2; 10 bases match TRBD2. The CDR3 extends over 18 amino acids. Germline lookup yields CDR1 LNHNV and CDR2 YYDKDF (reference sequence). V was pared by 3 bases and J by 7 bases, with 14 bases of the junction left unmatched. The DNA for the CDR3 is TGTGCCACCAGCAGGGACCTCGTTAAGCGGGGGGGATTCGGGGAGCTGTTTTTT. Protein product: CATSRDLVKRGGFGELFF.

The gene calls are TRBV5-1 and TRBJ2-7, with a tentative D call TRBD2 (7 bases). The germline gives CDR1 SGHRS, CDR2 YFSETQ. CDR3 length: 13 amino acids. V lost 6 bases, J lost 1 base, and 11 bases lay in between. The CDR3 region is CASKGGQSYEQYF. DNA of the CDR3: TGCGCCAGCAAGGGGGGGCAGTCCTACGAGCAGTACTTC.

This chain uses TRBV15 with TRBJ2-3, with TRBD2 matching over 8 bases. This CDR3 is built from 15 residues. The germline CDR1 and CDR2 sequences are LNHNV and YYDKDF (reference sequence). V was clipped by 3 bases and J by 0 bases; unmatched bases: 2. The CDR3 spells CATSSGGASTDTQYF. CDR3 bases: TGTGCCACCAGCAGCGGGGGGGCGAGCACAGATACGCAGTATTTT.

Only a few counts were recorded for this clone. The chain joins TRBV19 to TRBJ1-6; D call uncertain. V was cut by 7 bases and J by 0 bases, with 13 bases left in between. Germline values: CDR1 LNHDA, CDR2 SQIVND (reference sequence). The CDR3 runs to 16 residues. The DNA of the CDR3 is TGTGCCAGTACGACTTCAAGGAGCTCCTATAATTCACCCCTCCACTTT. It codes for CASTTSRSSYNSPLHF.

V usage is TRBV7-2 and J usage is TRBJ2-4; D is unclear. From germline, CDR1 is SGHTA and CDR2 FQGNSA. V was cut by 5 bases and J by 0 bases, with 11 bases left in between. The CDR3 is made up of 15 amino acids. The CDR3 reads CASSLSVLAKNIQYF. In nucleotides, the CDR3 is TGTGCCAGCAGCCTCAGCGTGCTAGCCAAAAACATTCAGTACTTC.